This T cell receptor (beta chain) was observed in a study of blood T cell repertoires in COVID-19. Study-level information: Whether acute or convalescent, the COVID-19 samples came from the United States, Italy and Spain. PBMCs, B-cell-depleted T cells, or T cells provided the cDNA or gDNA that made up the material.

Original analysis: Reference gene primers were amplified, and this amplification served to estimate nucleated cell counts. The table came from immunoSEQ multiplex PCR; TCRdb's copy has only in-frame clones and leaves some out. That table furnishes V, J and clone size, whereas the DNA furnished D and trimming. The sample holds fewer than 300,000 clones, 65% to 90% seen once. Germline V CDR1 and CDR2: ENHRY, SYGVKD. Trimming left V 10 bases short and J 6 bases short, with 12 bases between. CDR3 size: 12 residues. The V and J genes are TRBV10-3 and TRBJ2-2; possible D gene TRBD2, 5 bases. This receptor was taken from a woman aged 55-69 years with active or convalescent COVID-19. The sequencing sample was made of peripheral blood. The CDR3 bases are TGTGCCACCTCCACCGGGGCCGGGGAGCTGTTTTTT. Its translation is CATSTGAGELFF.